The subject of this entry is one T cell receptor (beta chain). Its antigen remains unidentified. The CDR3 loop spans 14 amino acids. Trimming left V 5 bases short and J 0 bases short, with 13 bases between. Germline loops: CDR1 SQVTM, CDR2 ANQGSEA. The data originate from a study of identical twins. Broader study findings: Sequences that were beta out-of-frame showed weaker excess twin sharing. For zero-insertion analyses, partial confounding could come from invariant MAIT and iNKT cells.

Template switching supplied a universal primer site; unique molecular identifiers were carried on the cDNA. TCRdb independently ran MiXCR on the 5' RACE reads; one entry per CDR3 protein. The sample lists 450,000 or so distinct CDR3 sequences; 20% to 25% were seen once. This sample also belongs to another study, concerning T cells expressing NK-cell markers. This second study says: Sorted T-cell subsets CD3+CD56+NKG2C+, CD3+CD56+NKG2C- and CD3+CD56-NKG2C+ were TCR beta-sequenced.

The sample was CD4+ T cells sorted from blood. The clonotype originates from a woman aged 18-29 years in good health. The genes are TRBV29-1 and TRBJ1-1; unclear D gene. The CDR3 loop reads CSVYHLGMNTEAFF. The DNA of the CDR3 is TGCAGCGTTTACCACCTCGGAATGAACACTGAAGCTTTCTTT. The complete variable domain, with remaining parts taken from reference TRBV29-1 and TRBJ1-1, reads SAVISQKPSRDICQRGTSLTIQCQVDSQVTMMFWYRQQPGQSLTLIATANQGSEATYESGFVIDKFPISRPNLTFSTLTVSNMSPEDSSIYLCSVYHLGMNTEAFFGQGTRLTVV.